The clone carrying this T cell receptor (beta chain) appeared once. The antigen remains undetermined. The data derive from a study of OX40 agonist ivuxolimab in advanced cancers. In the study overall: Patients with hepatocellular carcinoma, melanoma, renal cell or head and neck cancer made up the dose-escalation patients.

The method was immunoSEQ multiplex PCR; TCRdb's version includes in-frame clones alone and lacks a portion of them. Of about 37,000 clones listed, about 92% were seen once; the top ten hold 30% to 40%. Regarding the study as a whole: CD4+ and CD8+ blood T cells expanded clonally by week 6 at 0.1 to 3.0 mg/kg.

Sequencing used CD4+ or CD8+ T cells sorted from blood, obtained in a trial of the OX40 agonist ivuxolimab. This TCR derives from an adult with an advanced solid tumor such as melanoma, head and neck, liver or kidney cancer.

The CDR3 region is CASSLVWGDPTNNEQFF. The CDR3 region has the DNA TGTGCCAGCAGCTTAGTTTGGGGGGACCCGACAAACAATGAGCAGTTCTTC. The chain joins TRBV11-2 to TRBJ2-1, with a possible D match to TRBD2 (6 bases). The CDR3 has 17 amino acids. The V and J ends lost 1 base and 5 bases respectively, with 18 bases between them. Germline V gene lookup returns CDR1 SGHAT and CDR2 FQNNGV.